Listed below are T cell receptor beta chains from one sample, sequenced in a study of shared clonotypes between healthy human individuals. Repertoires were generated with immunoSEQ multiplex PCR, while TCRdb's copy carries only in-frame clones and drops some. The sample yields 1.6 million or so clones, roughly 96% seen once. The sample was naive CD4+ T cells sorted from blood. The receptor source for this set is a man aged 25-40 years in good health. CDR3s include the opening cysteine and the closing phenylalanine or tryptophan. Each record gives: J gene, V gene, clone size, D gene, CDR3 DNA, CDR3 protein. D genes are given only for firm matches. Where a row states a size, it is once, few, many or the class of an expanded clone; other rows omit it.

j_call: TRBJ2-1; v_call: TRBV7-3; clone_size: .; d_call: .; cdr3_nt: TGTGCCAGCAGTCGCCTAGGGGCGACCCCCTACAATGAGCAGTTCTTC; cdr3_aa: CASSRLGATPYNEQFF
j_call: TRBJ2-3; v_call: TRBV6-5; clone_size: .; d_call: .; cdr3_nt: TGTGCCAGCAGGGGCACAACCACAGATACGCAGTATTTT; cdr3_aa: CASRGTTTDTQYF
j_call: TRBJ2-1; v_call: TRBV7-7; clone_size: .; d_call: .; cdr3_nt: TGTGCCAGCAGCCCTGACTCGGCCAATGAGCAGTTCTTC; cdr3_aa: CASSPDSANEQFF
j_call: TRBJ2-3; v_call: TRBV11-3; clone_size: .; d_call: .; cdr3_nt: TGTGCCAGCAGCTTAGGAGGGACAGATACGCAGTATTTT; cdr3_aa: CASSLGGTDTQYF
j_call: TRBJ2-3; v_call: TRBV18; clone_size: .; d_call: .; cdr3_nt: TGTGCCAGCTCACCACGCGGGCAGACTAGCACAGATACGCAGTATTTT; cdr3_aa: CASSPRGQTSTDTQYF
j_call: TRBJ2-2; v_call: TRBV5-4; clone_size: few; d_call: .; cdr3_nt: TGTGCCAGCAGCCCCCGAGGGGGGAGTGACACCGGGGAGCTGTTTTTT; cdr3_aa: CASSPRGGSDTGELFF
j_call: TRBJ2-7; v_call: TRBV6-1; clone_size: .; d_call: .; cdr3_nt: TGTGCCAGCAGCTCCGAGGGGGGACCCTACGAGCAGTACTTC; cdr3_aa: CASSSEGGPYEQYF
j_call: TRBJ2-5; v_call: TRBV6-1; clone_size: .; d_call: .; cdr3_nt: TGTGCCAGCTCGCAAGAGGTGTGGTTCCCAGAGACCCAGTACTTC; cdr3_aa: CASSQEVWFPETQYF
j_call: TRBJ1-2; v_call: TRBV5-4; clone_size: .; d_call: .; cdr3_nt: TGTGCCAGCAGCTTGGCCGGGGGAGTAGATGGCTACACCTTC; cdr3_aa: CASSLAGGVDGYTF
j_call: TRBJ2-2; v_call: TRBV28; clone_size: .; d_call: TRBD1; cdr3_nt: TGTGCCAGCAGGTCCGGGACAGAAAACACCGGGGAGCTGTTTTTT; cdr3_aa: CASRSGTENTGELFF
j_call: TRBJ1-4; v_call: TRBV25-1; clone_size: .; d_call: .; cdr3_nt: TGTGCCAGCAGTGATCCCAGGACAACTAATGAAAAACTGTTTTTT; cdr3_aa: CASSDPRTTNEKLFF
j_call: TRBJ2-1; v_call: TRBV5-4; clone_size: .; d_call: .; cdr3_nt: TGTGCCAGCAGCGCCCCCGCGCGAAGCTCCTACAATGAGCAGTTCTTC; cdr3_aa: CASSAPARSSYNEQFF
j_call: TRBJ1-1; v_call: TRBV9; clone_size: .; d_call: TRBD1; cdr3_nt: TGTGCCAGCAGCGCGACAGGGGAGGCTGAAGCTTTCTTT; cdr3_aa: CASSATGEAEAFF
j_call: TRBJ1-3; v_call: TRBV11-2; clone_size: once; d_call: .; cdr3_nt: TGTGCCAGCAGAACAGGGATAGAGGGTTCTGGAAACACCATATATTTT; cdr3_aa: CASRTGIEGSGNTIYF
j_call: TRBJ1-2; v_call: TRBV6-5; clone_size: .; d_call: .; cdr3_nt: TGTGCCAGCAGTTACTCCAGGGGATCTAACTATGGCTACACCTTC; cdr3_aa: CASSYSRGSNYGYTF
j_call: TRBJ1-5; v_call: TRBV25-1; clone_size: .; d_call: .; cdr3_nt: TGTGCCAGCAGTGTTTCAGGGCAGCCCCAGCATTTT; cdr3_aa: CASSVSGQPQHF
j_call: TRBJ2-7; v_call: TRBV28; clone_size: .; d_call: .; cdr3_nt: TGTGCCAGCAGTGCCCCGGCGACGTACGAGCAGTACTTC; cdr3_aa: CASSAPATYEQYF
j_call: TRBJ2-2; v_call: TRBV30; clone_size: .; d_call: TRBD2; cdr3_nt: TGTGCCACCCGGATCGCTAGCGGGAGTACCACCGGGGAGCTGTTTTTT; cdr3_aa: CATRIASGSTTGELFF
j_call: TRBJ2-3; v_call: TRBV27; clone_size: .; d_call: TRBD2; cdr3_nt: TGTGCCAGCAGTTTGGTTGTAGCGGGAGATACGCAGTATTTT; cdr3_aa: CASSLVVAGDTQYF
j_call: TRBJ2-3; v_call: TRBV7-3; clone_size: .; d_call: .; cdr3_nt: TGTGCCAGCAGCTTAACGGGGGACACCTCAGATACGCAGTATTTT; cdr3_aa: CASSLTGDTSDTQYF
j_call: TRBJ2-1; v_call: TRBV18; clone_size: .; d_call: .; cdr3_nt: TGTGCCAGCTCACCACCTTTGGATGAGCAGTTCTTC; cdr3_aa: CASSPPLDEQFF
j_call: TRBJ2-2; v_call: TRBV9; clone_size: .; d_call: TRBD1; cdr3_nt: TGTGCCAGCAGCGTTAGACAGGGGGCCGGGGAGCTGTTTTTT; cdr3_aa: CASSVRQGAGELFF
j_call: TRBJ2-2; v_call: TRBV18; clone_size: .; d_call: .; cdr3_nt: TGTGCCAGCCCCCGATCCCCGTCCGGCACCGGGGAGCTGTTTTTT; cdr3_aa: CASPRSPSGTGELFF
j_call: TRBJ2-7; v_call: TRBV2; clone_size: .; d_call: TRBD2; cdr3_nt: TGTGCCAGCAGTGAGGAAGGCCTAGCGGGATCCTACGAGCAGTACTTC; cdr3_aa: CASSEEGLAGSYEQYF
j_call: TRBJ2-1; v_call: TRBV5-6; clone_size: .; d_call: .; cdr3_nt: TGTGCCAGCAGCCCGGTGTGGGGGGACAGCAATGAGCAGTTCTTC; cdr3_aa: CASSPVWGDSNEQFF
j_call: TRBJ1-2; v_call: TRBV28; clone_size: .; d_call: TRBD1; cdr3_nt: TGTGCCAGCAGTTTCCAGAGGGGGCTTTATGGCTACACCTTC; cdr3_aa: CASSFQRGLYGYTF
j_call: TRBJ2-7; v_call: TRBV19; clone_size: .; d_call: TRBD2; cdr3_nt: TGTGCCAGTAGTATAGCACTAGCGGGGGTCTACGAGCAGTACTTC; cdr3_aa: CASSIALAGVYEQYF
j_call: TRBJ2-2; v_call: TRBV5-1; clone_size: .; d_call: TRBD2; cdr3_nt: TGCGCCAGCAGCTTGGTTCTAGCGGGAGTGGGGACCGGGGAGCTGTTTTTT; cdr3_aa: CASSLVLAGVGTGELFF
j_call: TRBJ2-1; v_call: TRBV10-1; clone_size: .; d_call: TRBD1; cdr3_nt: TGCGCCAGCAGTGATCCGGGACAGGGCGAGCAGTTCTTC; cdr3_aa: CASSDPGQGEQFF
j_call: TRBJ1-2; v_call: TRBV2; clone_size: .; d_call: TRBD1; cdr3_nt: TGTGCCAGCAGTGAGCGGACAGGAGGAAGATATGGCTACACCTTC; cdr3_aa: CASSERTGGRYGYTF
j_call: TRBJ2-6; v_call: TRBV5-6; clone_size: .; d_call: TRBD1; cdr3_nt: TGTGCCAGCAGCCCGTTAGGACAGGGGGGAGGCTCTGGGGCCAACGTCCTGACTTTC; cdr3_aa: CASSPLGQGGGSGANVLTF
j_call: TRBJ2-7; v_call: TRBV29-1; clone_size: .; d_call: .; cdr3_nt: TGCAGCGCGGGTGGTCGTGGGAGCCCCTACGAGCAGTACTTC; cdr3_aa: CSAGGRGSPYEQYF
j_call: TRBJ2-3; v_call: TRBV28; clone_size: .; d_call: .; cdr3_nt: TGTGCCAGCAGTTTATCGGGGTTTGCAGATACGCAGTATTTT; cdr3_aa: CASSLSGFADTQYF
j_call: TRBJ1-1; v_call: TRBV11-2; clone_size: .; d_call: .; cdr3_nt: TGTGCCAGCAGCACCCCTCCCGGGCTCAGGAACACTGAAGCTTTCTTT; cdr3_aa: CASSTPPGLRNTEAFF
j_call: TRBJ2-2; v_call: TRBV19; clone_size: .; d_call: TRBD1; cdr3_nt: TGTGCCAGTAAGGGACAGGGGGTGGCCGGGGAGCTGTTTTTT; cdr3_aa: CASKGQGVAGELFF
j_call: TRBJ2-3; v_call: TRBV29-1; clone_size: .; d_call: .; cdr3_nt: TGCAGCGTTGTTGCTAGGGGTCAAGATACGCAGTATTTT; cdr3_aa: CSVVARGQDTQYF
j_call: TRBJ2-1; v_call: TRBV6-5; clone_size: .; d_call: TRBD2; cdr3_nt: TGTGCCAGCAGTTACCTGGCACTAGCGGGGAACAATGAGCAGTTCTTC; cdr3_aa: CASSYLALAGNNEQFF
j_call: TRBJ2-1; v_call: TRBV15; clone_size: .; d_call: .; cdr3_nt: TGTGCCACCAGCTCGACCCCAGGGTTTGGAATATTGGGTGAGCAGTTCTTC; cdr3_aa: CATSSTPGFGILGEQFF
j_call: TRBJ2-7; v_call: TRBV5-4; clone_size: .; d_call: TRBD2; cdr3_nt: TGTGCCAGCAGCTTGCGTGGGACTAGCGACGAGCAGTACTTC; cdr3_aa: CASSLRGTSDEQYF
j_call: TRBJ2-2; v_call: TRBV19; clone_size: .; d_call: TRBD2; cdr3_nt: TGTGCTAAAAATACGTGGGGACTAGCGGGAGGAGGGGACACCGGGGAGCTGTTTTTT; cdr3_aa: CAKNTWGLAGGGDTGELFF
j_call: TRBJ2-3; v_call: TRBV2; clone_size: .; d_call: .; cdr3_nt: TGTGCCAGCAGTTGGAGGAGAAGCACAGATACGCAGTATTTT; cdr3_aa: CASSWRRSTDTQYF
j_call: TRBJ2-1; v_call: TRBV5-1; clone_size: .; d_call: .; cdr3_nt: TGCGCCAGCAGCTTGGGGGGTAGGGACGAGCAGTTCTTC; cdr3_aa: CASSLGGRDEQFF
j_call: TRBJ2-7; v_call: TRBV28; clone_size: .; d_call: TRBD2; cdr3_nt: TGTGCCAGCAGCCCCCCAGCGGGAGTACCCCACGAGCAGTACTTC; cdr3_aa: CASSPPAGVPHEQYF
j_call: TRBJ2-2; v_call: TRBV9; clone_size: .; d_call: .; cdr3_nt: TGTGCCAGCAGCTACGGGACGGACTACACCGGGGAGCTGTTTTTT; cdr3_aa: CASSYGTDYTGELFF
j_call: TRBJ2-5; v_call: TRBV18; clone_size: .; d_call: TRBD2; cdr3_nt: TGTGCCAGCTCACCACCTAGCGGGAAAGGGGAGACCCAGTACTTC; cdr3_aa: CASSPPSGKGETQYF